The TCR beta chain described here comes from a study of T cell responses to AZD1222 COVID-19 vaccine (dated by TCRdb to the early 2020s). Some background on the complete study: A total of 230 to 250 trial participants underwent TCR sequencing, of whom more than 200 had received two doses of AZD1222 and around 25 had received two doses of the MenACWY control vaccine. Trial participants were enrolled by age into subgroups of 18-55, 56-69 and 70-plus years, and around 150, 29 and 61 TCR-sequenced participants, respectively, were included in these subgroups.

To note about this clone: The target of this receptor is not known. No qualities accompany the bases; no much larger clone lies one base away.

The sample's time point label, decoded: about 28 days (+/-7) after the second vaccine dose. AZD1222 recipients given second doses at about 4 weeks or at about 12 weeks were pooled, since spike-specific TCR depth and breadth were not found to differ between the two schedules. Samples from vaccinated people were obtained from the UK trials COV001 and COV002, which included a single-blind randomized controlled phase 2/3 trial of AZD1222 (ChAdOx1 nCoV-19) in healthy adults. For TCRbeta chain sequencing, PBMC samples from trial participants were taken at day 0 and at day 28 after the second dose. Including cysteine and phenylalanine, the CDR3 has 13 amino acids. The sequence is cut down to CDR3 DNA, 39 bases in frame from base 1. The germline V gene (reference sequence) gives CDR1 as SEHNR and CDR2 as FQNEAQ. The V and J ends are trimmed by 4 bases and 2 bases, leaving 8 bases between them. Study-wide conclusions, independent of this receptor: Participants were mostly white British, with more females than males. The authors suggested clonal diversity may have been underestimated. In the small 56-69-year group, the increase in depth fell short of significance, most likely because of low power. Because no day 14 peak-response samples were available, the repertoires could be characterized only after the peak T cell response. After two AZD1222 doses, spike-specific TCR breadth and depth were significantly higher than at day 0 and than in MenACWY recipients. Conclusions about previously exposed vaccinees are limited, since just a handful of AZD1222 recipients were seropositive for SARS-CoV-2 at baseline. Nearly half of unique spike-specific TCRs reportedly recognized epitopes outside regions mutated in the B.1.351 and B.1.1.7 variants. The vaccine-associated CD4 TCRs covered the entire spike protein, and the dominant responses fell in regions 160-218 and 743-854.

The CDR3 regions of human TCRbeta chains were analyzed by immunosequencing. The original pipeline was this. Repertoire TCRs were checked for matches against a reference library of SARS-CoV-2-specific TCRs that had been generated using the MIRA antigen-specificity platform. Breadth meant the fraction of unique TCRs that were SARS-CoV-2-associated, whereas depth meant the fraction of total T cells that were SARS-CoV-2-associated. Each spike-specific TCR was assigned to its reactive spike region and to a CD4 or CD8 class using the MIRA data. Log10-transformed breadth and depth values were compared by one-way ANOVA with Sidak's multiple comparisons tests. Drawn from immuneACCESS, this table holds only the in-frame rearrangements with V and J called that TCRdb kept. Clones are partly lost; checked studies trace under half to an unresolved V gene and leave the rest unexplained. Clone size and the V and J calls come from that table; the DNA yielded D and trimming. Here the sample has approximately 120,000 clones; approximately 90% occur a single time. The ten largest clones take up over 8% of the sample.

The chain uses TRBV7-9 and TRBJ1-2; possibly the D gene is TRBD1, per 6 matching bases. This clonotype was obtained from an adult who received the AZD1222 COVID-19 vaccine. The sequencing used peripheral blood, collected 28 days after the second AZD1222 dose. This receptor has the CDR3 CASSYRDNYGYTF. The DNA sequence is TGTGCCAGCAGCTACAGGGACAACTATGGCTACACCTTC.